The 10 T cell receptor beta chains below were found in one sample sequenced in a study of blood T cell repertoires in COVID-19. Method: immunoSEQ multiplex PCR; TCRdb's copy keeps in-frame clones and lacks some. The sample carries 120,000 to 150,000 clones, 65% to 85% recorded once. Sequenced sample: peripheral blood. The receptor set was obtained from a man aged 50-59 years with active or convalescent COVID-19.

The chain couples TRBV5-1 to TRBJ2-6; 10 nucleotides align to TRBD1. The ends lost 4 bases at V and 0 bases at J; junction bases unmatched: 1. CDR3 size: 16 residues. CDR1 and CDR2 from the germline V gene are SGHRS and YFSETQ. This CDR3 is CASSRTGGSGANVLTF. The DNA of the CDR3 is TGCGCCAGCAGCAGGACAGGGGGCTCTGGGGCCAACGTCCTGACTTTC.

V and J are TRBV3-1 (or the pseudogene TRBV3-2) and TRBJ2-2, with TRBD2 matching 7 bases. Germline V gives CDR1 LGHDT, CDR2 YNNKEL (reference sequence). There are 16 residues in the CDR3. The J segment lost 3 bases and the V segment lost 0 bases, leaving 4 bases of the junction unmatched. In DNA, the CDR3 is TGTGCCAGCAGCCAAGATGGGCTAGCGGACACCGGGGAGCTGTTTTTT. Translating it yields CASSQDGLADTGELFF.

V usage is TRBV5-1 and J usage is TRBJ2-3, with 7 bases matching TRBD2. Germline trimming cut 3 bases from V and 3 bases from J; bases unmatched to any gene: 4. This CDR3 region has 14 residues. Germline CDR1 and CDR2: SGHRS and YFSETQ. The DNA for the CDR3 is TGCGCCAGCAGCTCCCCCGGGGGGACAGATACGCAGTATTTT. Protein: CASSSPGGTDTQYF.

The rearrangement uses TRBV5-4 and TRBJ1-4; D not resolved. Trimming removed 5 bases at V and 0 bases at J, with 5 bases between. The length of the CDR3 is 13 residues. Germline V gives CDR1 SGHNT, CDR2 YYREEE (reference sequence). This CDR3 reads CASRASTNEKLFF. CDR3 sequence (DNA): TGTGCCAGCAGGGCCTCAACTAATGAAAAACTGTTTTTT.

The chain uses TRBV19 and TRBJ2-1, with 8 bases fitting TRBD2. The CDR3 runs to 17 residues. J lost 2 bases, V lost 10 bases, and 16 bases had no gene match. CDR1 LNHDA and CDR2 SQIVND come from the germline V gene (reference sequence). CDR3 DNA sequence: TGTGCCACACAAGCACTCTTCACTAGCGGCCCCTACAATGAGCAGTTCTTC. Protein sequence: CATQALFTSGPYNEQFF. Full variable domain (outside the CDR3, taken from reference TRBV19 and TRBJ2-1): DGGITQSPKYLFRKEGQNVTLSCEQNLNHDAMYWYRQDPGQGLRLIYYSQIVNDFQKGDIAEGYSVSREKKESFPLTVTSAQKNPTAFYLCATQALFTSGPYNEQFFGPGTRLTVL.

The rearrangement joins TRBV19 to TRBJ2-5; 8 nucleotides match TRBD1. The germline V gene encodes CDR1 LNHDA and CDR2 SQIVND (reference sequence). The CDR3 is made up of 14 amino acids. Trimming took 5 bases from V and 5 from J; bases not matched to a gene: 7. CDR3 in amino acids: CASSPQGALETQYF. The CDR3 DNA follows: TGTGCCAGTAGTCCGCAGGGGGCGTTGGAGACCCAGTACTTC.

The chain links TRBV28 to TRBJ1-1, with unresolved D. The V gene lost 7 bases and the J gene lost 10 bases, with 16 bases spanning the gap. The CDR3 length is 12 residues. Germline V gives CDR1 MDHEN, CDR2 SYDVKM. CDR3 sequence reads: CASNPPREGAFF. The CDR3 nucleotides read TGTGCCAGCAACCCCCCCCGGGAAGGAGCTTTCTTT.

This clone was seen just once. The chain links TRBV6-5 to TRBJ2-2, with 9 bases fitting TRBD2. V lost 7 bases to trimming and J lost 7 bases; unmatched junction nucleotides: 7. CDR3 length: 14 amino acids. Germline CDR1 is MNHEY and CDR2 is SVGAGI. For the CDR3, the DNA is TGTGCCAGCACGGTAGCGGGAGAGGTCGGGGAGCTGTTTTTT. Translating it yields CASTVAGEVGELFF.

The chain recombines TRBV3-1 (or the pseudogene TRBV3-2) with TRBJ2-2; TRBD2 matches 14 bases. CDR3 length: 15 residues. Germline CDR1 reads LGHDT; CDR2 reads YNNKEL (reference sequence). Trimming removed 5 bases from V and 4 bases from J; junction bases left unmatched: 0. The CDR3 DNA is TGTGCCAGCAGCGGGACTAGCGGGAGCACCGGGGAGCTGTTTTTT. Encoded protein: CASSGTSGSTGELFF.

The count of this clone is one. The V call is TRBV5-1, the J call TRBJ2-4, with 11 nucleotides matching TRBD1. The junction had 10 bases not matched to a gene; V was cut back by 4 bases and J by 1 base. CDR3 size: 18 residues. CDR1 is SGHRS and CDR2 is YFSETQ in the germline V gene. CDR3 loop: CASSQGTGGGSAKNIQYF. Written as DNA, the CDR3 is TGCGCCAGCAGCCAAGGGACAGGGGGAGGGTCGGCCAAAAACATTCAGTACTTC.